These 9 T cell receptor beta chains share one sample of origin, sequenced in a study of identical twins. TCRdb fed the 5' RACE reads into MiXCR, producing one record per CDR3 protein. Counted here are 250,000 to 350,000 distinct CDR3 sequences, under 9% occurring once; the ten biggest clones make up over 2%. This sample was also put to use in a study of yellow fever vaccine responses in identical twins.

Sequencing was performed on memory (CD45RO+) T cells sorted from blood. All receptors come from a woman between 18 and 29 years old in good health.

This clonotype was picked up many times. The chain is built from TRBV24-1 and TRBJ2-1, with 9 bases that match TRBD2. The CDR3 is 16 amino acids. Germline trimming cut 4 bases from V and 8 bases from J; bases unmatched to any gene: 11. Germline V gene data show CDR1 as KGHDR and CDR2 as SFDVKD. This CDR3 reads CATSEPGGGAGDEQFF. CDR3 in DNA: TGTGCCACCAGTGAGCCTGGCGGGGGGGCCGGGGATGAGCAGTTCTTC.

This clonotype was recorded at least ten times. The chain uses TRBV12-3 or TRBV12-4 and TRBJ2-1; 9 positions match TRBD1. There are 14 residues in the CDR3. V was clipped by 7 bases and J by 4 bases; unmatched bases: 5. The CDR3 DNA sequence: TGTGCCAGCAAGTTGACAGGGGGGTACAATGAGCAGTTCTTC. Its translation is CASKLTGGYNEQFF.

CDR3 DNA: TGTGCCACCAGCAGAGTGGCGGGGGCTAAGTTCGGGGAGCTGTTTTTT. Amino acids: CATSRVAGAKFGELFF. The chain employs TRBV15 and TRBJ2-2; TRBD2 is a possible D gene (7 bases). Germline CDR1 and CDR2: LNHNV and YYDKDF (reference sequence). The CDR3 loop spans 16 amino acids. V was pared by 1 base and J by 7 bases, with 16 bases between. The complete variable domain, with remaining parts taken from reference TRBV15 and TRBJ2-2, reads DAMVIQNPRYQVTQFGKPVTLSCSQTLNHNVMYWYQQKSSQAPKLLFHYYDKDFNNEADTPDNFQSRRPNTSFCFLDIRSPGLGDTAMYLCATSRVAGAKFGELFFGEGSRLTVL.

This clonotype was counted many times. This chain connects TRBV12-3 or TRBV12-4 to TRBJ2-1, with D perhaps being TRBD1 or TRBD2 (5 bases each). The V gene lost 6 bases and the J gene lost 10 bases, with 19 bases spanning the gap. The CDR3 covers 14 residues. This CDR3 is CASRVSPGPPEQFF. The CDR3 region has the DNA TGTGCCAGCAGAGTATCGCCGGGACCCCCAGAGCAGTTCTTC.

The gene calls are TRBV28 and TRBJ2-7; no clear D gene. CDR3 size: 12 residues. V lost 4 bases and J lost 5, with 9 bases in between. CDR1 is MDHEN, CDR2 SYDVKM, per germline. The chain's CDR3 is CASSSLIHEQYF. Here the CDR3 DNA reads TGTGCCAGCAGTTCGTTGATCCACGAGCAGTACTTC.

This clonotype was detected many times. V gene TRBV7-9 combines with J gene TRBJ2-4; no clear D. The length of the CDR3 is 15 residues. From germline, CDR1 is SEHNR and CDR2 FQNEAQ (reference sequence). V lost 5 bases to trimming and J lost 0 bases, with 11 bases between them. The DNA for the CDR3 is TGTGCCAGCAGCCCCTTCCGGCCAGCCAAAAACATTCAGTACTTC. Its protein product is CASSPFRPAKNIQYF.

This chain uses TRBV12-3 or TRBV12-4 with TRBJ2-2, with D maybe TRBD2 (6 bases). V gave up 8 bases and J gave up 6 bases, with 16 bases separating them. This CDR3 has 14 amino acids. The CDR3 DNA is TGTGCCAGCCTCAATAGAGGCGGGGCCGGGGAGCTGTTTTTT. This sequence encodes CASLNRGGAGELFF.

This clonotype was seen many times. The chain is built from TRBV29-1 and TRBJ2-7; D is unresolved. V lost 4 bases and J 2 bases, leaving 9 bases between the germline ends. This CDR3 is built from 12 residues. The germline V gene has CDR1 SQVTM and CDR2 ANQGSEA. The CDR3 sequence is CSVGAETYEQYF. In DNA form, the CDR3 reads TGCAGCGTTGGGGCAGAGACCTACGAGCAGTACTTC.

This clonotype was seen many times. The genes are TRBV24-1 and TRBJ2-7, with D perhaps matching TRBD2 (6 bases). With 4 bases removed from V and 1 base from J, the gap between germline ends came to 16 bases. This CDR3 is 16 amino acids long. CDR1 and CDR2 (germline): KGHDR, SFDVKD. CDR3 sequence: CATSDPVRAGSYEQYF. CDR3 coding DNA: TGTGCCACCAGTGACCCAGTAAGAGCGGGTTCCTACGAGCAGTACTTC.